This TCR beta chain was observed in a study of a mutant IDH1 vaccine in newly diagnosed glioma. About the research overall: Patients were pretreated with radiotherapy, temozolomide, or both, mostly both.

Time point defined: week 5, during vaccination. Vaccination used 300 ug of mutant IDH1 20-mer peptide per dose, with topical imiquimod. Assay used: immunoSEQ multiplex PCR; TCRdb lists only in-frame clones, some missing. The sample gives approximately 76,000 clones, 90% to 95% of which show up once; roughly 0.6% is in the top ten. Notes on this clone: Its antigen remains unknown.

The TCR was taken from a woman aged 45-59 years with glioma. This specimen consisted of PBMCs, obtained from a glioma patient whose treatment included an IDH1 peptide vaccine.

CDR3 DNA sequence: TGCGCCAGCAGCTTGGATCAGGACAGGAGCTCCTACGAGCAGTACTTC. Residues: CASSLDQDRSSYEQYF. This chain uses TRBV5-1 with TRBJ2-7; TRBD1 agrees at 7 bases. Germline V gives CDR1 SGHRS, CDR2 YFSETQ. CDR3 length equals 16 residues. V lost 0 bases, J lost 0 bases, and 6 bases stayed unmatched.